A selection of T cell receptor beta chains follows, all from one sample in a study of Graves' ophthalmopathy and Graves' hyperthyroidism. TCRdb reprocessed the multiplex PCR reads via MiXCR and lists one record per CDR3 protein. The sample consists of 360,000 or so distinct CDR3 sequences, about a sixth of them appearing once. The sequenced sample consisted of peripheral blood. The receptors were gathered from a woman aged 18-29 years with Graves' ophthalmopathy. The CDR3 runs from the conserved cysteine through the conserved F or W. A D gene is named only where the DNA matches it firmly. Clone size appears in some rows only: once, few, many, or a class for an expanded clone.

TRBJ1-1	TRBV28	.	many	TGTGCCAGCAGCCCCTATAACCTCGGGGTGGCTTTCTTT	CASSPYNLGVAFF
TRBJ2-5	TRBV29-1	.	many	TGCAGCGTTGGTCACAGGTTCCAAGAGACCCAGTACTTC	CSVGHRFQETQYF
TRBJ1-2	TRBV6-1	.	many	TGTGCCAGCAGTGAAGCGCAGGGACTAAATGGCTACACCTTC	CASSEAQGLNGYTF
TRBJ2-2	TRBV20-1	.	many	TGCAGTGCTAAACAGGGAGTGACCGGGGAGCTGTTTTTT	CSAKQGVTGELFF
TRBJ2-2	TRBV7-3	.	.	TGTGCCAGCAGAAGGCTGGCAGACACCGGGGAGCTGTTTTTT	CASRRLADTGELFF
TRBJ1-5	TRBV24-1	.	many	TGTGCCACCAGTGAGATAGGGAAGCAGCCCCAGCATTTT	CATSEIGKQPQHF
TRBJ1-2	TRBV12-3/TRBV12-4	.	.	TGTGCCAGCAGTCAGCGGGGGGGGCACTATGGCTACACCTTC	CASSQRGGHYGYTF
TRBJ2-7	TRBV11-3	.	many	TGTGCCAGCAGCTTACTCAGCCCACAGGTCCTCCCCGAGCAGTACTTC	CASSLLSPQVLPEQYF
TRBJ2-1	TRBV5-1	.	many	TGCGCCAGCAGCTTGGCTAGTCCAGACAATGAGCAGTTCTTC	CASSLASPDNEQFF
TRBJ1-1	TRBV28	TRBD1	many	TGTGCCAGCAGTTTATTACAGGGGGGCTCTGAAGCTTTCTTT	CASSLLQGGSEAFF
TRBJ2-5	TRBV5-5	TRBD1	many	TGTGCCAGCAGCTCGCTTGGGACAGGGGAGACCCAGTACTTC	CASSSLGTGETQYF
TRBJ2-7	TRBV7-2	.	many	TGTGCCAGCAGCCCCCCCGCCAGGCTAGCCTTCCCCTACGAGCAGTACTTC	CASSPPARLAFPYEQYF
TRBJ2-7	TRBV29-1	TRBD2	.	TGCAGCGCCGGGACTAGCGGGGCGTTTGAGCAGTACTTC	CSAGTSGAFEQYF
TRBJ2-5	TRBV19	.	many	TGTGCCAGTAGAAGTGGGTACCAAGAGACCCAGTACTTC	CASRSGYQETQYF
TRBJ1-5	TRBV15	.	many	TGTGCCACCGCGGATAGCAATCAGCCCCAGCATTTT	CATADSNQPQHF
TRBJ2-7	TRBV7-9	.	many	TGTGCCAGCAGCCCCCCCGGGGCTATCTACGAGCAGTACTTC	CASSPPGAIYEQYF